This TCR beta chain was documented in a study of blood T cells in healthy people across ages (dated by TCRdb to between 2014 and 2017). Study-wide context: Template switching captured roughly one uniquely barcoded TCR beta cDNA molecule per two T cells in model experiments. The study measured age-related changes in TCR beta repertoire diversity using deep sequencing normalized with unique cDNA molecular identifiers. The donors were split into four age groups: young (average around 15 years), middle-aged (around 37), aged (over 55) and long-lived (roughly 88). To avoid experimental bias, donors of different ages were randomly spread across the sequencing lanes. For two donors (one aged 18 to 30 and one aged 80 or older), the study analyzed two additional independent replicas of 1 million unique cDNA reads from the same blood draw. What the authors observed across the whole study: Compared with the aged group, the long-lived group had more naive CD4+ T cells, fewer expanded clones and increased TCR diversity, suggesting age selection. Observed TCR beta diversity correlated strongly with the percentage of naive T cells measured by flow cytometry. Total diversity estimates from one million sequenced T cells were considered lower bounds and underestimates. Since profiling was done on bulk unsorted PBMCs, naive and antigen-experienced compartments could not be conclusively compared. Observed TCR beta diversity per million T cells fell roughly linearly with age, and a significant reduction was already apparent by age around 40. Donor CMV infection status was unknown, potentially confounding age-related changes in expanded clonotypes.

This clonotype was picked up a small number of times. Its cognate antigen has yet to be identified. No base qualities exist here, and no much larger clone lies one base off it. The donors were roughly 39 Caucasian individuals from Russia, aged 6 to 90 years, who were systemically healthy. Roughly 9 milliliters of peripheral blood were drawn from each donor into EDTA-treated Vacutainer tubes. Ficoll-Paque density-gradient centrifugation was used to isolate PBMCs, with at least 6.5 million per sample. Trizol reagent was used to extract total RNA from PBMCs, with at least 5.5 micrograms per sample. For every donor, flow cytometry on a PBMC aliquot measured the percentage of naive CD45RAhigh/CD27high T cells. V lost 4 bases and J lost 11 bases; the stretch between them is 10 bases long. The CDR3 holds 11 amino acids from the cysteine to the phenylalanine. The entry retains the CDR3 DNA only, 33 bases that are in frame from base 1. Via the germline V gene, CDR1 is SGHRS and CDR2 YFSETQ.

The library was made by 5' RACE. TCRdb shows the sequencer as Illumina HiSeq 2500. A second roughly 6 to 12 cycle PCR used a sample-barcoded 5' primer and a J-beta primer mix. A unique molecular identifier was introduced onto each TCR beta cDNA molecule by a template-switch 5' adaptor carrying 12 random nucleotides. Each sample yielded at least 2.5 million CDR3-containing paired-end reads. The Mint cDNA synthesis kit, primed by a TRBC-specific oligonucleotide, was used to synthesize first-strand cDNA from all RNA. Following uracil-DNA glycosylase treatment, all cDNA underwent a first 18-cycle PCR with the universal primers M1SS and BC2_uni_R. The paper's data handling went like this. Normalization of each sample was performed by random selection of 1 million high-quality reads, each carrying a distinct molecular identifier. Instead of being binned into consensus sequences, reads with shared molecular identifiers were discarded. MiTCR, set to a Q25 quality threshold and the strictest error-elimination algorithm, was used for CDR3 identification, clonotype clustering and error correction. Lower-bound total TCR beta diversity was estimated with a nonparametric unseen species model using Euler transformation. Starting from the raw public reads, TCRdb applied fastp trimming at Q25, assembled clones with MiXCR and retained in-frame beta chains. Each entry merges the rows of one CDR3 protein and shows their most common DNA and genes. TCRdb's processing, not the study's, gives the V and J calls here. For this sample there are over a million distinct CDR3 sequences; 42% appear just once. The biggest ten clones account for less than 5% of the sample.

This chain is built from TRBV5-1 and TRBJ2-1, with an unclear D gene assignment. This receptor was taken from a woman aged 18-30 years in good health. The source material was blood. The bases are TGCGCCAGCAGCACTGAGTTTAAGCAGTTCTTC. The resulting protein is CASSTEFKQFF. The reference TRBV5-1 and TRBJ2-1 proteins fill in what lies around the CDR3, so the full variable domain reads KAGVTQTPRYLIKTRGQQVTLSCSPISGHRSVSWYQQTPGQGLQFLFEYFSETQRNKGNFPGRFSGRQFSNSRSEMNVSTLELGDSALYLCASSTEFKQFFGPGTRLTVL.